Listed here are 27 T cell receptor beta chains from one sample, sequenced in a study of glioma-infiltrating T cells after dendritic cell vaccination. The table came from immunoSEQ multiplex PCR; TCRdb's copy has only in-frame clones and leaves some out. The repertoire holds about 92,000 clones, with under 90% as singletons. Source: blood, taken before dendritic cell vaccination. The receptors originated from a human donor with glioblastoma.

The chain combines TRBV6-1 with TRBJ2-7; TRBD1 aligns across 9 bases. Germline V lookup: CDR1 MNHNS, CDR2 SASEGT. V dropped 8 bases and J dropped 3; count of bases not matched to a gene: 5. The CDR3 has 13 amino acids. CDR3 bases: TGTGCCAGCTGGACAGGGGATAGCTACGAGCAGTACTTC. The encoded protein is CASWTGDSYEQYF.

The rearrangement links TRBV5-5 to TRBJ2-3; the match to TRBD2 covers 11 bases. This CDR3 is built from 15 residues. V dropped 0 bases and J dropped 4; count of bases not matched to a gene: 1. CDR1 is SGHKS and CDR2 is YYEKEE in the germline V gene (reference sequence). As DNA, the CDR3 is TGTGCCAGCAGCTTGGCTAGCGGGGGGTCAGATACGCAGTATTTT. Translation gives CASSLASGGSDTQYF. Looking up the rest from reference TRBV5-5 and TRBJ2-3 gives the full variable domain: DAGVTQSPTHLIKTRGQQVTLRCSPISGHKSVSWYQQVLGQGPQFIFQYYEKEERGRGNFPDRFSARQFPNYSSELNVNALLLGDSALYLCASSLASGGSDTQYFGPGTRLTVL.

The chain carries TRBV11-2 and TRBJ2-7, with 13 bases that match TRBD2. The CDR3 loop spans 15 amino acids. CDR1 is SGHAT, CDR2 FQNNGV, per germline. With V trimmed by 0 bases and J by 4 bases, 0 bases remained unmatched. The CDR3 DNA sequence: TGTGCCAGCAGCTTAGAACTAGCGGGAGGGTACGAGCAGTACTTC. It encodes CASSLELAGGYEQYF.

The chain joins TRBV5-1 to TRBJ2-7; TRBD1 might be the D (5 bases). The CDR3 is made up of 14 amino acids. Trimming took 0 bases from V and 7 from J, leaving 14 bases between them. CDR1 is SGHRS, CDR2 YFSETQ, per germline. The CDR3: CASSLGIGVKEQYF. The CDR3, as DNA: TGCGCCAGCAGCTTGGGGATAGGGGTGAAAGAGCAGTACTTC.

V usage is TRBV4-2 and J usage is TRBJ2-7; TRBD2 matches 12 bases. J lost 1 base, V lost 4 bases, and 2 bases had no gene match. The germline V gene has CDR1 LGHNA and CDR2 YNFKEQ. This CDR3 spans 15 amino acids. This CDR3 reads CASSPGLAGSYEQYF. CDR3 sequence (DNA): TGTGCCAGCAGCCCAGGACTAGCGGGGTCCTACGAGCAGTACTTC.

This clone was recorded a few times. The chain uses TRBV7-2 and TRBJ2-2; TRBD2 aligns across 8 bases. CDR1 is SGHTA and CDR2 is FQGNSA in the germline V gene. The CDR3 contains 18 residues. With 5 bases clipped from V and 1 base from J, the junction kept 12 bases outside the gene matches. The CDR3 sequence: CASSIEGPGLVNTGELFF. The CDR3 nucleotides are TGTGCCAGCAGCATTGAGGGGCCGGGACTAGTGAACACCGGGGAGCTGTTTTTT. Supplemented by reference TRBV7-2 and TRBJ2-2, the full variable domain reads GAGVSQSPSNKVTEKGKDVELRCDPISGHTALYWYRQSLGQGLEFLIYFQGNSAPDKSGLPSDRFSAERTGGSVSTLTIQRTQQEDSAVYLCASSIEGPGLVNTGELFFGEGSRLTVL.

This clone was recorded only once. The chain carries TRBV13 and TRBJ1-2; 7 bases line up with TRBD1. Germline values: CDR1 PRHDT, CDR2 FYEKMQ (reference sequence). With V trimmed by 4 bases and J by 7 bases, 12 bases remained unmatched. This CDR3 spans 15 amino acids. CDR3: CASSSRRQGYTGYTF. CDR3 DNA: TGTGCCAGCAGCTCCAGAAGACAGGGATACACTGGCTACACCTTC.

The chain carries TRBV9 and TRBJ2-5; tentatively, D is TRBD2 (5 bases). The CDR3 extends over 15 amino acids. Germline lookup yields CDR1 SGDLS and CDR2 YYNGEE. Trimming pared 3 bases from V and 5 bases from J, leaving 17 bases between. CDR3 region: CASSEGLPGGETQYF. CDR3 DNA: TGTGCCAGCAGCGAGGGCCTCCCGGGCGGGGAGACCCAGTACTTC.

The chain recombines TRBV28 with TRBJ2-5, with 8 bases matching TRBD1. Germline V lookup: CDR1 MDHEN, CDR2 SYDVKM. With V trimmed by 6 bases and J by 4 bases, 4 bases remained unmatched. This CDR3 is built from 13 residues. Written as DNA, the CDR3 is TGTGCCAGCAGCCCGGACAGGGTAGAGACCCAGTACTTC. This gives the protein CASSPDRVETQYF.

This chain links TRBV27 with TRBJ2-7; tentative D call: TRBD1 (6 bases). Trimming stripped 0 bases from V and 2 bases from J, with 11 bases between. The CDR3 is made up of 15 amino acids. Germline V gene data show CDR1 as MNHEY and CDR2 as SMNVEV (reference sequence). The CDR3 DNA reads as TGTGCCAGCAGTTTATCGCTAAGGGGGACCTACGAGCAGTACTTC. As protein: CASSLSLRGTYEQYF.

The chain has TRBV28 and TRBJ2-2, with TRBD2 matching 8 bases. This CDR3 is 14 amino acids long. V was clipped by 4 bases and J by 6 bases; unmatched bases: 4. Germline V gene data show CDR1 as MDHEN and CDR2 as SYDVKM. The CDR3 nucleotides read TGTGCCAGCAGTTCGGGAGGGAGGGCCGGGGAGCTGTTTTTT. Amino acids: CASSSGGRAGELFF. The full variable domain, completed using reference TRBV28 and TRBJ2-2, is DVKVTQSSRYLVKRTGEKVFLECVQDMDHENMFWYRQDPGLGLRLIYFSYDVKMKEKGDIPEGYSVSREKKERFSLILESASTNQTSMYLCASSSGGRAGELFFGEGSRLTVL.

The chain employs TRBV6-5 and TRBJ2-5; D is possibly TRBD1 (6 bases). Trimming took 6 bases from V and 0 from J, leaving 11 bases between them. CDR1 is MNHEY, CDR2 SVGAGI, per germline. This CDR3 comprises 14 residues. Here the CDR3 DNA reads TGTGCCAGCAGACCACAGGGAGACCAAGAGACCCAGTACTTC. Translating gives CASRPQGDQETQYF.

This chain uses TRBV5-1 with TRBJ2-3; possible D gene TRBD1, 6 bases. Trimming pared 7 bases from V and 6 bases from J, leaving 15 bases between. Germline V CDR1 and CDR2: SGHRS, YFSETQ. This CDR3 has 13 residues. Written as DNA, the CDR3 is TGCGCCAGCCTCTTCCCAGGGGTGGATACGCAGTATTTT. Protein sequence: CASLFPGVDTQYF.

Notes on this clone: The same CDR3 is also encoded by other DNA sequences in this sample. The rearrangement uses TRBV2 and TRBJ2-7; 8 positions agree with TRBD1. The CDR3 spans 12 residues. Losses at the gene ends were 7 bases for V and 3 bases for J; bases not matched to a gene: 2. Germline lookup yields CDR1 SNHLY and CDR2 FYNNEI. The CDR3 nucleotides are TGTGCCAGCACTGGACAGGGCTACGAGCAGTACTTC. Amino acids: CASTGQGYEQYF.

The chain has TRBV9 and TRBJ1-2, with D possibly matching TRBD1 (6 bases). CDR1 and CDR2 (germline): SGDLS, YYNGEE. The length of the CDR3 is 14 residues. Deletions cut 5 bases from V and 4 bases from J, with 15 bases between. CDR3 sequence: CASSAGGRSYGYTF. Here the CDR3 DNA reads TGTGCCAGCAGTGCGGGGGGGCGCAGCTATGGCTACACCTTC.

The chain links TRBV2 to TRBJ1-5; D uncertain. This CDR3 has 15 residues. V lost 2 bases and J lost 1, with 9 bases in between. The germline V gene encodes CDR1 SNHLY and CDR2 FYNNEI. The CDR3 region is CASSERVVSNQPQHF. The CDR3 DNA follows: TGTGCCAGCAGTGAACGGGTGGTGAGCAATCAGCCCCAGCATTTT. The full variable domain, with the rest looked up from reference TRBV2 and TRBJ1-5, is EPEVTQTPSHQVTQMGQEVILRCVPISNHLYFYWYRQILGQKVEFLVSFYNNEISEKSEIFDDQFSVERPDGSNFTLKIRSTKLEDSAMYFCASSERVVSNQPQHFGDGTRLSIL.

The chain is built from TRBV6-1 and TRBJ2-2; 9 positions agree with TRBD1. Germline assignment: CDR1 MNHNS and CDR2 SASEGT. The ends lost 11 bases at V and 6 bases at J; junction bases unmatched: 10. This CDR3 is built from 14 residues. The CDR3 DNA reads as TGTGCCGGAACCGGGACAGGGACGGCCGGGGAGCTGTTTTTT. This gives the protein CAGTGTGTAGELFF.

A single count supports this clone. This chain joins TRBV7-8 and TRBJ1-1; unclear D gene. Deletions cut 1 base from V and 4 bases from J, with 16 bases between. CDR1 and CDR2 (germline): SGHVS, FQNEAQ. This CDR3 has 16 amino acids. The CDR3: CASSLGEGPIGTEAFF. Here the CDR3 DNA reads TGTGCCAGCAGCTTAGGAGAGGGTCCCATTGGCACTGAAGCTTTCTTT. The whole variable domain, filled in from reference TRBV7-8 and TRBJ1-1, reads GAGVSQSPRYKVAKRGQDVALRCDPISGHVSLFWYQQALGQGPEFLTYFQNEAQLDKSGLPSDRFFAERPEGSVSTLKIQRTQQEDSAVYLCASSLGEGPIGTEAFFGQGTRLTVV.

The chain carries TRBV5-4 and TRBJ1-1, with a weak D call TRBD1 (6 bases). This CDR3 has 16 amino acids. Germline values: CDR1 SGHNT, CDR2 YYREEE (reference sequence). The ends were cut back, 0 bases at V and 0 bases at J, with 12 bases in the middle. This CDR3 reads CASSLAGTSMNTEAFF. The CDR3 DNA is TGTGCCAGCAGCTTGGCCGGGACATCCATGAACACTGAAGCTTTCTTT.

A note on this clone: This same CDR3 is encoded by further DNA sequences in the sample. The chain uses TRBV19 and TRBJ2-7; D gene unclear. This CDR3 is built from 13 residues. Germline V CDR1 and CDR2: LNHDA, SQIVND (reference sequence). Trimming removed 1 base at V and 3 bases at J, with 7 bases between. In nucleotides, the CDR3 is TGTGCCAGTAGTATAGGGCAGAACTACGAGCAGTACTTC. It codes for CASSIGQNYEQYF.

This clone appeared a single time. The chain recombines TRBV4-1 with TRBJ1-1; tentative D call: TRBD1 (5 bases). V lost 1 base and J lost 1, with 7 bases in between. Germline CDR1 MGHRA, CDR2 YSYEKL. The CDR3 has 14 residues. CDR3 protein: CASSQGTPNTEAFF. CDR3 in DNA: TGCGCCAGCAGCCAAGGGACACCGAACACTGAAGCTTTCTTT.

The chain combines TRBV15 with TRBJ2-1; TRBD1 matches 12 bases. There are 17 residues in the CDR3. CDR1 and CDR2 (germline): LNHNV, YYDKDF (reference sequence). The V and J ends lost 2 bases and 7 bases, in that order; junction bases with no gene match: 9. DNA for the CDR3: TGTGCCACCAGCAGATCGCCGGGACAGGGGGCGAAGAATGAGCAGTTCTTC. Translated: CATSRSPGQGAKNEQFF.

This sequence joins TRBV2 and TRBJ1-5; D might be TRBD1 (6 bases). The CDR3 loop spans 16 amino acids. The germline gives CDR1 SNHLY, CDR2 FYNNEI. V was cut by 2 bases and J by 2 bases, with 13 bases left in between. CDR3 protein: CASSEPGVAGNQPQHF. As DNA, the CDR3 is TGTGCCAGCAGTGAACCAGGGGTGGCAGGCAATCAGCCCCAGCATTTT.

Here the CDR3 DNA reads TGTGCCAGTAGGAGCGACAGGGAAGAGACCCAGTACTTC. Its translation: CASRSDREETQYF. V gene TRBV19 combines with J gene TRBJ2-5; 7 bases agree with TRBD1. The J segment lost 3 bases and the V segment lost 6 bases, leaving 4 bases of the junction unmatched. The germline CDR1 and CDR2 sequences are LNHDA and SQIVND (reference sequence). This CDR3 has 13 amino acids.

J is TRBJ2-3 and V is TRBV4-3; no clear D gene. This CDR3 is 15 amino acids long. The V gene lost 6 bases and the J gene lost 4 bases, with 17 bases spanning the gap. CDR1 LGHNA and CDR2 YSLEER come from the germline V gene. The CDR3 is CASSNEALSSDTQYF. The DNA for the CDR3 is TGCGCCAGCAGTAACGAAGCACTTTCTTCAGATACGCAGTATTTT.

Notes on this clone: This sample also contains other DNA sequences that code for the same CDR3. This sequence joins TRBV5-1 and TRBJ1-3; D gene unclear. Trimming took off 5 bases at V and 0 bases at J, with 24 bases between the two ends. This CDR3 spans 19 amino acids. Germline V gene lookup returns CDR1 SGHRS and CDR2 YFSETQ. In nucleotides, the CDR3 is TGCGCCAGCAGTCCCTGGACCGCCGGGGAACTTAACTCTGGAAACACCATATATTTT. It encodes CASSPWTAGELNSGNTIYF.

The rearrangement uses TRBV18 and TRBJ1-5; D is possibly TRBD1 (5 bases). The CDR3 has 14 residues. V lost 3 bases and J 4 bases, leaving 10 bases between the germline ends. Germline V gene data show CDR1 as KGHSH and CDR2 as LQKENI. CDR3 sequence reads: CASSPEQANQPQHF. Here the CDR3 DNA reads TGTGCCAGCTCACCCGAACAGGCGAATCAGCCCCAGCATTTT.